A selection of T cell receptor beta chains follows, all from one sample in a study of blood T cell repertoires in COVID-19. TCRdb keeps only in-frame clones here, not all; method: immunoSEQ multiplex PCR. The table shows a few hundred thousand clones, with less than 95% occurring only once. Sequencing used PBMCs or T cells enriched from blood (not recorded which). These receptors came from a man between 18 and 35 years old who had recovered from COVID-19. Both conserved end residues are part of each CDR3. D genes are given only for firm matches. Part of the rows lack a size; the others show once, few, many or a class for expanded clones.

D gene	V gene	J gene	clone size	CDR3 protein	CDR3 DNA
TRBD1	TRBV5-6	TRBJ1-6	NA	CASSFTRGAYNSPLHF	TGTGCCAGCAGCTTTACCAGGGGGGCCTATAATTCACCCCTCCACTTT
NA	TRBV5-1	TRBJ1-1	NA	CASSRDPGGTEAFF	TGCGCCAGCAGCCGCGACCCGGGGGGCACTGAAGCTTTCTTT
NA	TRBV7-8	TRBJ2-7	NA	CASSQTALPPYEQYF	TGTGCCAGCAGTCAAACCGCGTTGCCTCCCTACGAGCAGTACTTC
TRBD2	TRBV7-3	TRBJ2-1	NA	CASSLRPSGFYNEQFF	TGTGCCAGCAGCTTAAGGCCTAGCGGGTTCTACAATGAGCAGTTCTTC
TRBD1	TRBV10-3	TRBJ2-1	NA	CAIQDRGSNEQFF	TGTGCCATCCAAGACAGGGGAAGCAATGAGCAGTTCTTC
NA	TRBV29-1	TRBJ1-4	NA	CSVEDRKLFF	TGCAGCGTTGAAGACCGAAAACTGTTTTTT
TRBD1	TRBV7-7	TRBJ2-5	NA	CASSPDRGLSETQYF	TGTGCCAGCAGCCCGGACAGGGGTCTCAGTGAGACCCAGTACTTC
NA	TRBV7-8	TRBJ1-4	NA	CASSLEAGELFF	TGTGCCAGCAGCTTGGAGGCGGGTGAGCTGTTTTTT
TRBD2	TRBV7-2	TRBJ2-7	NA	CASSLVTGTSTEQYF	TGTGCCAGCAGCTTAGTTACCGGGACTAGCACCGAGCAGTACTTC
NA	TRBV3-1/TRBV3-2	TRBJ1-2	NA	CASSPHDRSHYGYTF	TGTGCCAGCAGCCCACACGACAGGAGTCACTATGGCTACACCTTC
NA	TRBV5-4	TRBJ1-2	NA	CASSLGDLANYGYTF	TGTGCCAGCAGCTTGGGGGACTTAGCTAACTATGGCTACACCTTC
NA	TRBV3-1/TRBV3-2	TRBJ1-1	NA	CASSKQENTEAFF	TGTGCCAGCAGTAAACAGGAGAACACTGAAGCTTTCTTT
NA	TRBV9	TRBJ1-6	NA	CASSVVQGGNSPLHF	TGTGCCAGCAGCGTAGTTCAGGGAGGGAATTCACCCCTCCACTTT
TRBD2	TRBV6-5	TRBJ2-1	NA	CASVHGRDYNEQFF	TGTGCCAGCGTCCACGGGAGGGATTACAATGAGCAGTTCTTC
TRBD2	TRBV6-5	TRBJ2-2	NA	CASRSSGSTGELFF	TGTGCCAGCAGGTCTAGCGGGAGCACCGGGGAGCTGTTTTTT
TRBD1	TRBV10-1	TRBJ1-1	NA	CASSESEGAAEAFF	TGCGCCAGCAGTGAGTCGGAGGGGGCCGCTGAAGCTTTCTTT
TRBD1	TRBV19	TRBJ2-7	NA	CASSTTRGLDEQYF	TGTGCCAGTAGTACGACAAGGGGGCTCGACGAGCAGTACTTC
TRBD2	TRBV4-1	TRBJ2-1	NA	CASSHLAGLGNEQFF	TGCGCCAGCAGCCACCTAGCGGGACTTGGAAATGAGCAGTTCTTC
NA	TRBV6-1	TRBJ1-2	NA	CASSEGFRHPGTGYTF	TGTGCCAGCAGTGAGGGCTTCCGTCACCCAGGAACTGGCTACACCTTC
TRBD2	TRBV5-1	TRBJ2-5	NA	CASSLGLAGRETQYF	TGCGCCAGCAGCCTGGGACTAGCGGGACGAGAGACCCAGTACTTC
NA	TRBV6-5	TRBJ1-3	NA	CASSYSRAPSGNTIYF	TGTGCCAGCAGTTACTCGCGGGCCCCCTCTGGAAACACCATATATTTT
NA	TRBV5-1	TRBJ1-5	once	CASSVDSTQPQHF	TGCGCCAGCAGCGTCGACAGCACGCAGCCCCAGCATTTT
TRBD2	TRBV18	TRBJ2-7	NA	CASSLRLADEFYEQYF	TGTGCCAGCTCACTCCGACTAGCGGATGAGTTTTACGAGCAGTACTTC
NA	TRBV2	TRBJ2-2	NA	CASSEISGGELFF	TGTGCCAGCAGTGAAATCTCCGGCGGGGAGCTGTTTTTT
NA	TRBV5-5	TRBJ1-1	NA	CASSFLREAFF	TGTGCCAGCAGCTTTCTCAGGGAAGCTTTCTTT
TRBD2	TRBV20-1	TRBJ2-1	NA	CSASQLAGGPGDEQFF	TGCAGTGCTAGTCAACTAGCGGGAGGGCCGGGCGATGAGCAGTTCTTC
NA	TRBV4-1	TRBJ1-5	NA	CASSPSRENQPQHF	TGCGCCAGCAGCCCGAGTCGGGAAAATCAGCCCCAGCATTTT
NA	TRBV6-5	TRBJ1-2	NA	CASSSTLGRDYGYTF	TGTGCCAGCAGTTCAACCCTGGGCCGAGACTATGGCTACACCTTC
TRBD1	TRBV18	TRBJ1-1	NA	CASWIHRGSEAFF	TGTGCCAGCTGGATCCACAGGGGATCCGAAGCTTTCTTT
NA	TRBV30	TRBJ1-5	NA	CAWSVTGLQPQHF	TGTGCCTGGAGCGTCACAGGTTTACAGCCCCAGCATTTT
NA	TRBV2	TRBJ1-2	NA	CASSVRGTNYGYTF	TGTGCCAGCAGTGTCCGGGGAACCAACTATGGCTACACCTTC
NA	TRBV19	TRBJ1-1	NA	CASSFGGLNTEAFF	TGTGCCAGTAGTTTCGGGGGACTGAACACTGAAGCTTTCTTT
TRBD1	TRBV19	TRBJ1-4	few	CASSDLLDRKKLFF	TGTGCCAGTAGCGATTTACTGGACAGGAAGAAACTGTTTTTT
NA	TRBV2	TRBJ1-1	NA	CASGREGPEAFF	TGTGCCAGCGGAAGAGAGGGCCCTGAAGCTTTCTTT
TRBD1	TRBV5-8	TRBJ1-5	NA	CASSGTGASNQPQHF	TGTGCCAGCAGCGGGACAGGGGCTAGCAATCAGCCCCAGCATTTT
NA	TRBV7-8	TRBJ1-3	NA	CASSNAGLDGNTIYF	TGTGCCAGCAGCAACGCAGGATTAGATGGAAACACCATATATTTT
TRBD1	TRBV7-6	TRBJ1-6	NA	CASGAAGTGDSPLHF	TGTGCCAGCGGGGCGGCCGGGACAGGTGATTCACCCCTCCACTTT